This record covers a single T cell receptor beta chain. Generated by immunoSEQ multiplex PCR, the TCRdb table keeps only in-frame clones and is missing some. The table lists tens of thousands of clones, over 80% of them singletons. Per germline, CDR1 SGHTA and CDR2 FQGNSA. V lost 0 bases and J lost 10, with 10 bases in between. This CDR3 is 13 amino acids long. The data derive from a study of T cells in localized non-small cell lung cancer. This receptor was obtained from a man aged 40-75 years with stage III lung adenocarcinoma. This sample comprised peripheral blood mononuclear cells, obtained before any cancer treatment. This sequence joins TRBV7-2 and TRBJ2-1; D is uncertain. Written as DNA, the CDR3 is TGTGCCAGCAGCTTAGCGCAAGGAAGGGAGCAGTTCTTC. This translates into CASSLAQGREQFF.